The clone carrying this T cell receptor (beta chain) was seen just once. Methods used by the authors: How many nucleated cells were present was estimated from reference gene primer amplification. Generated by immunoSEQ multiplex PCR, the TCRdb table keeps only in-frame clones and is missing some. V and J calls and clone size are copied from that table; D and trimming were computed from the DNA. The table has 100,000 to 150,000 clones, around 85% seen once. The data originate from a study of blood T cell repertoires in COVID-19. About the research overall: Collection of acute and convalescent COVID-19 samples took place in the United States, Italy and Spain. The cDNA or gDNA used as material had been derived from T cells, B-cell-depleted T cells, or PBMCs.

Patients of the Seattle cohort, enrolled during active infection, were followed longitudinally. Trimming took off 4 bases at V and 6 bases at J, with 17 bases between the two ends. Per the germline V gene, CDR1 is SGHRS and CDR2 is YFSETQ. The CDR3 is 14 residues long. The sequence came from a woman at least 80 years old with COVID-19, enrolled during active disease. This chain joins TRBV5-1 and TRBJ2-7, with D unclear. Sequencing was carried out using peripheral blood. As DNA, the CDR3 is TGCGCCAGCAGCGTAACACAACCCGGGTCCGAGCAGTACTTC. Amino acids: CASSVTQPGSEQYF. Variable domain in full (rest from reference TRBV5-1 and TRBJ2-7): KAGVTQTPRYLIKTRGQQVTLSCSPISGHRSVSWYQQTPGQGLQFLFEYFSETQRNKGNFPGRFSGRQFSNSRSEMNVSTLELGDSALYLCASSVTQPGSEQYFGPGTRLTVT.